This T cell receptor (beta chain) was captured in a study of T cells in women clearing cervical HPV infection. About the study: HLA type stays a possible confounder, typing being limited.

Repertoires were generated with immunoSEQ multiplex PCR, while TCRdb's copy carries only in-frame clones and drops some. This sample's clone table lists about 23,000 clones. Broader study findings: CIN3+ cases had significantly higher TCR richness than controls; evenness did not differ.

The CDR3 spans 15 residues. Losses at the gene ends were 7 bases for V and 4 bases for J; bases not matched to a gene: 11. The V gene's germline CDR1 is SGHNT and CDR2 YYREEE (reference sequence). In the case of this clone: Its antigen is as yet unknown. The read ends 3 residues shy of where the CDR3 ends; the end is completed using the germline J gene.

HPV was found by MY09/MY11 PCR and dot-blot genotyping. The chain employs TRBV5-4 and TRBJ2-3; 8 positions match TRBD2. Specimen: blood buffy coat. This receptor was identified in a woman aged 18-70 years with a cervical HPV16 infection that either progressed to CIN3+ or cleared (not recorded which). The CDR3: CASRRQAGGSDTQYF. The DNA read from the CDR3 is TGTGCCAGCCGGCGGCAGGCGGGGGGCTCAGATACG.